The source of this T cell receptor (beta chain) is a study of CXCR3-negative and CXCR3-positive naive CD8 T cells. Overall study findings and caveats: For the naive subsets, surface CD5 was similar, and TCR strength was inferred from TRB CDR3 properties. Both naive subsets showed comparably high diversity, and memory CD8+ cells showed much lower diversity.

CDR3 length: 19 amino acids. Germline CDR1 and CDR2: SGHNT and YYREEE (reference sequence). The study made its TRB cDNA libraries by 5' RACE, adding UMI labels. TCRdb reanalyzed the 5' RACE reads and collapses them to one entry per CDR3 protein, without DNA. The sample table sets out approximately 100,000 distinct CDR3 sequences. For this clonotype: The antigen is undetermined.

The rearrangement links TRBV5-4 to TRBJ2-7; TCRdb picks TRBD1, but there is no DNA to check that call. Material: naive CXCR3- CD8+ T cells from blood. The subset: CD45RO-CCR7+CD27+CD95- naive CD8+ T cells lacking CXCR3 (TNR3-). The TCR comes from a human donor in good health. Some clones in this sample may be carry-over from other donors' samples. The CDR3 sequence: CASSAIGDRAFVGGWEQYF.